Each of the 27 T cell receptor beta chains below was sequenced from the same sample in a study of identical twins. TCRdb reanalysed the 5' RACE reads using MiXCR and keeps one entry per CDR3 protein. The table includes some 97,000 distinct CDR3 sequences, 5.9% detected once. The sequenced sample consisted of memory T cells sorted from blood. All receptors derive from a woman aged 45 to 65 in good health.

This clonotype appeared a few times. The chain is built from TRBV5-1 and TRBJ1-1; no clear D gene. Germline values: CDR1 SGHRS, CDR2 YFSETQ. This CDR3 contains 13 residues. Between the trimmed V and J ends, which lost 7 bases and 0 bases, there was a span of 10 bases. CDR3 region: CASQAVVNTEAFF. CDR3 in DNA: TGCGCCAGCCAAGCGGTGGTGAACACTGAAGCTTTCTTT.

This clonotype was observed at least ten times. The CDR3 region has the DNA TGTGCCAGTAATAGCGGGAGGTCCTACAATGAGCAGTTCTTC. This codes for CASNSGRSYNEQFF. The chain links TRBV19 to TRBJ2-1, with 10 bases aligning to TRBD2. Germline V CDR1 and CDR2: LNHDA, SQIVND (reference sequence). Trimming took 7 bases from V and 1 from J; bases not matched to a gene: 1. The CDR3 has 14 residues.

V usage is TRBV12-3 or TRBV12-4 and J usage is TRBJ1-3; 8 nucleotides line up with TRBD1. The CDR3 extends over 14 amino acids. Trimming took 6 bases from V and 4 from J; bases not matched to a gene: 5. CDR3 amino acids: CASRQGAGGNTIYF. The CDR3 nucleotides read TGTGCCAGCAGGCAGGGGGCGGGGGGAAACACCATATATTTT.

This clonotype has at least ten counts. The chain is built from TRBV27 and TRBJ2-1; D possibly corresponds to TRBD2 (5 bases). CDR3 size: 15 residues. The germline gives CDR1 MNHEY, CDR2 SMNVEV (reference sequence). V was pared by 0 bases and J by 5 bases, with 11 bases between. The CDR3 nucleotides read TGTGCCAGCAGTTTATCCGGGCTAGCAAACAATGAGCAGTTCTTC. This codes for CASSLSGLANNEQFF.

This clonotype was seen a handful of times. The V call is TRBV15, the J call TRBJ1-3, with D hard to call. The CDR3 length is 14 residues. Germline V gives CDR1 LNHNV, CDR2 YYDKDF (reference sequence). V was cut by 3 bases and J by 4 bases, with 10 bases left in between. CDR3 DNA sequence: TGTGCCACCAGCAGGCCCTCGGGGGGAAACACCATATATTTT. This codes for CATSRPSGGNTIYF.

This clonotype was recorded many times. This chain connects TRBV27 to TRBJ2-5; 8 positions match TRBD2. With V trimmed by 1 base and J by 2 bases, 3 bases remained unmatched. Germline values: CDR1 MNHEY, CDR2 SMNVEV (reference sequence). The CDR3 is 15 amino acids. This chain's CDR3 is CASSLFTGGQETQYF. Here the CDR3 DNA reads TGTGCCAGCAGTTTATTTACGGGAGGGCAAGAGACCCAGTACTTC.

At least ten counts were recorded for this clonotype. The chain carries TRBV11-2 and TRBJ1-1; 7 bases align to TRBD1. Germline CDR1 is SGHAT and CDR2 is FQNNGV. V was pared by 2 bases and J by 8 bases, with 5 bases of the junction left unmatched. The CDR3 spans 13 residues. The CDR3 nucleotides read TGTGCCAGCAGCTTATCGCGGGACAGAGAAGCTTTCTTT. It translates to CASSLSRDREAFF. Looking up the rest from reference TRBV11-2 and TRBJ1-1 gives the full variable domain: EAGVAQSPRYKIIEKRQSVAFWCNPISGHATLYWYQQILGQGPKLLIQFQNNGVVDDSQLPKDRFSAERLKGVDSTLKIQPAKLEDSAVYLCASSLSRDREAFFGQGTRLTVV.

Ten or more counts support this clonotype. The chain uses TRBV5-1 and TRBJ2-1; D is undetermined. Germline CDR1 is SGHRS and CDR2 is YFSETQ. This CDR3 spans 16 amino acids. The V end was cut by 3 bases, the J end by 4 bases, with 17 bases between. The CDR3 DNA reads TGCGCCAGCAGCTCTCTTTCGCCTGGTGCGTACAATGAGCAGTTCTTC. It specifies CASSSLSPGAYNEQFF. Looking up the rest from reference TRBV5-1 and TRBJ2-1 gives the full variable domain: KAGVTQTPRYLIKTRGQQVTLSCSPISGHRSVSWYQQTPGQGLQFLFEYFSETQRNKGNFPGRFSGRQFSNSRSEMNVSTLELGDSALYLCASSSLSPGAYNEQFFGPGTRLTVL.

This clonotype has a count of ten or more. This chain links TRBV5-1 with TRBJ2-5; TRBD1 might be the D (6 bases). Germline CDR1 SGHRS, CDR2 YFSETQ. V shed 7 bases and J shed 0 bases, with 16 bases lying between them. The CDR3 has 15 residues. In DNA, the CDR3 is TGCGCCAGCGTAATCGACAGGCCTCACCAAGAGACCCAGTACTTC. Residues: CASVIDRPHQETQYF.

There are many counts of this clonotype. The V gene is TRBV15, the J gene TRBJ2-5; 8 nucleotides align to TRBD1. CDR3 size: 12 residues. Trimming at V came to 7 bases and at J to 5 bases, leaving 3 bases not matched to a gene. From germline, CDR1 is LNHNV and CDR2 YYDKDF (reference sequence). The CDR3 DNA sequence: TGTGCCACCACACGACAGGGGGAGACCCAGTACTTC. Translation: CATTRQGETQYF.

This clonotype was found many times. The CDR3 spells CASLTSGRGGEQFF. The CDR3 nucleotides read TGTGCCAGCCTGACCAGCGGGAGAGGTGGTGAGCAGTTCTTC. This chain links TRBV3-1 with TRBJ2-1; the match to TRBD2 covers 8 bases. Per the germline V gene, CDR1 is LGHDT and CDR2 is YNNKEL (reference sequence). The CDR3 sequence is 14 residues long. The V and J ends lost 8 bases and 9 bases, in that order; junction bases with no gene match: 12.

This chain uses TRBV6-1 with TRBJ2-1, with 10 bases matching TRBD2. V lost 5 bases, J lost 0 bases, and 1 base stayed unmatched. The CDR3 runs 15 residues. From germline, CDR1 is MNHNS and CDR2 SASEGT. As DNA, the CDR3 is TGTGCCAGCAGTAGCGGGAGGGCCTCCTACAATGAGCAGTTCTTC. Amino acid sequence: CASSSGRASYNEQFF.

The rearrangement links TRBV11-2 to TRBJ2-5, with 11 nucleotides matching TRBD1. This CDR3 has 17 amino acids. The ends lost 5 bases at V and 4 bases at J; junction bases unmatched: 12. Germline-derived CDR1 and CDR2 are SGHAT and FQNNGV. The CDR3 region is CASSHPLRTGGVETQYF. The CDR3 region has the DNA TGTGCCAGCAGCCACCCCCTCAGGACAGGGGGCGTAGAGACCCAGTACTTC.

This clonotype has just a few counts. The chain combines TRBV18 with TRBJ1-5, with TRBD1 matching over 11 bases. CDR3 length: 14 residues. The germline V gene encodes CDR1 KGHSH and CDR2 LQKENI. The ends lost 6 bases at V and 7 bases at J; junction bases unmatched: 5. The CDR3 here is CASSRGQGEQPQHF. The CDR3, as DNA: TGTGCCAGCTCCAGGGGACAGGGGGAACAGCCCCAGCATTTT.

Ten or more counts support this clonotype. This rearrangement joins TRBV29-1 to TRBJ1-2, with TRBD1 identical over 8 bases. In germline, CDR1 is SQVTM, CDR2 ANQGSEA. V lost 4 bases, J lost 7 bases, and 8 bases stayed unmatched. The CDR3 has 13 amino acids. CDR3 nucleotide sequence: TGCAGCGTTGGGACAGGGTGGGAGACTGGCTACACCTTC. It yields the protein CSVGTGWETGYTF. The full variable domain, in which reference TRBV29-1 and TRBJ1-2 provide the parts outside the CDR3, is SAVISQKPSRDICQRGTSLTIQCQVDSQVTMMFWYRQQPGQSLTLIATANQGSEATYESGFVIDKFPISRPNLTFSTLTVSNMSPEDSSIYLCSVGTGWETGYTFGSGTRLTVV.

This clonotype was detected only a few times. J is TRBJ1-1 and V is TRBV6-2 or TRBV6-3; D uncertain. CDR1 MNHEY and CDR2 SVGEGT come from the germline V gene. The length of the CDR3 is 14 residues. V was shortened by 3 bases and J by 0 bases, with 8 bases between the two germline ends. In DNA, the CDR3 is TGTGCCAGCAGTTATGAGTGGATGAACACTGAAGCTTTCTTT. Residues: CASSYEWMNTEAFF.

Only a few counts were recorded for this clonotype. The CDR3 bases are TGTGCCAGCAGCCGCCCGGGGAGGGGCTCCTACGAGCAGTACGTC. As protein: CASSRPGRGSYEQYV. This chain joins TRBV11-2 and TRBJ2-7, with 7 bases that match TRBD2. CDR1 is SGHAT and CDR2 is FQNNGV in the germline V gene. V shed 5 bases, J shed 0 bases, and the junction held 7 bases outside the gene matches. CDR3 length equals 15 residues.

This clonotype was observed many times. V usage is TRBV18 and J usage is TRBJ2-1, with D possibly TRBD1 on 5 matching bases. The CDR3 spans 13 residues. V gave up 6 bases and J gave up 4 bases, with 10 bases separating them. Germline loops: CDR1 KGHSH, CDR2 LQKENI. The CDR3 is CASSPRQYNEQFF. The CDR3, as DNA: TGTGCCAGCTCTCCCCGACAGTACAATGAGCAGTTCTTC. Full variable domain (outside the CDR3, taken from reference TRBV18 and TRBJ2-1): NAGVMQNPRHLVRRRGQEARLRCSPMKGHSHVYWYRQLPEEGLKFMVYLQKENIIDESGMPKERFSAEFPKEGPSILRIQQVVRGDSAAYFCASSPRQYNEQFFGPGTRLTVL.

This clonotype was observed many times. This chain joins TRBV20-1 and TRBJ2-7; D is possibly TRBD2 (5 bases). V was pared by 3 bases and J by 2 bases, with 17 bases between. The CDR3 consists of 15 residues. CDR1 and CDR2 from the germline V gene are DFQATT and SNEGSKA (reference sequence). DNA for the CDR3: TGCAGTGCTAGTCAGGATAGCGTAATACCCTACGAGCAGTACTTC. Translated: CSASQDSVIPYEQYF.

This clonotype was observed a few times. The rearrangement links TRBV20-1 to TRBJ2-1, with 12 bases lining up with TRBD2. With 0 bases clipped from V and 4 bases from J, the junction kept 4 bases outside the gene matches. CDR3 size: 16 residues. From germline, CDR1 is DFQATT and CDR2 SNEGSKA (reference sequence). CDR3 sequence (DNA): TGCAGTGCTAGAGATCCAGGGACTAGCGGGTACAATGAGCAGTTCTTC. Amino acid sequence: CSARDPGTSGYNEQFF.

This clonotype was found many times. The rearrangement joins TRBV30 to TRBJ1-1; D is uncertain. From germline, CDR1 is GTSNPN and CDR2 SVGIG (reference sequence). This CDR3 spans 13 amino acids. V was trimmed by 7 bases and J by 7 bases, leaving 19 bases between them. This chain's CDR3 is CASLNFFGSEAFF. The CDR3 DNA reads TGTGCCTCCCTAAATTTCTTCGGGAGTGAAGCTTTCTTT.

At least ten counts were recorded for this clonotype. This chain links TRBV29-1 with TRBJ1-1; a possible D gene is TRBD1 (5 bases). The CDR3 loop spans 13 amino acids. V lost 7 bases and J 5 bases, leaving 17 bases between the germline ends. Germline CDR1 is SQVTM and CDR2 is ANQGSEA. The CDR3 coding sequence is TGCAGCGGCCGCGGGGGGGGAAAAACTGAAGCTTTCTTT. This sequence encodes CSGRGGGKTEAFF.

Ten or more counts support this clonotype. V gene TRBV29-1 combines with J gene TRBJ2-1, with D tentatively TRBD1 or TRBD2 (5 bases each). CDR1 SQVTM and CDR2 ANQGSEA come from the germline V gene. Trimming left V 7 bases short and J 6 bases short, with 19 bases between. CDR3 size: 14 residues. The CDR3 nucleotides read TGCAGCGCCAGGGACGGTGGTCCCCGCAATGAGCAGTTCTTC. Translating it yields CSARDGGPRNEQFF.

Only a few counts were recorded for this clonotype. The rearrangement uses TRBV13 and TRBJ2-5, with a tentative D call TRBD2 (6 bases). The CDR3 contains 14 residues. Germline V gene data show CDR1 as PRHDT and CDR2 as FYEKMQ (reference sequence). Trimming removed 0 bases from V and 7 bases from J, with 12 bases in between. For the CDR3, the DNA is TGTGCCAGCAGCTTAGGCCGGGCTAGCGTGACCCAGTACTTC. Translation gives CASSLGRASVTQYF. Complete variable domain (other parts from reference TRBV13 and TRBJ2-5): AAGVIQSPRHLIKEKRETATLKCYPIPRHDTVYWYQQGPGQDPQFLISFYEKMQSDKGSIPDRFSAQQFSDYHSELNMSSLELGDSALYFCASSLGRASVTQYFGPGTRLLVL.

This clonotype has at least ten counts. The chain is built from TRBV12-3 or TRBV12-4 and TRBJ2-5; tentatively, D is TRBD2 (5 bases). The CDR3 is 14 amino acids. The V end was cut by 1 base, the J end by 4 bases, with 10 bases between. The DNA for the CDR3 is TGTGCCAGCAGTTTAGACCGTGGAGGAGAGACCCAGTACTTC. It codes for CASSLDRGGETQYF.

Ten or more counts support this clonotype. The chain recombines TRBV6-2 or TRBV6-3 with TRBJ2-1; 7 positions match TRBD2. The V and J ends lost 6 bases and 6 bases, in that order; junction bases with no gene match: 8. The germline gives CDR1 MNHEY, CDR2 SVGEGT. The CDR3 is made up of 14 amino acids. The CDR3 DNA follows: TGTGCCAGCAGGAACGGACTAGTATTCAATGAGCAGTTCTTC. It encodes CASRNGLVFNEQFF.

This clonotype was detected ten times or more. V is TRBV20-1 and J is TRBJ1-1, with D unclear. The CDR3 runs 12 residues. V shed 6 bases and J shed 11 bases, with 19 bases lying between them. Germline CDR1 DFQATT, CDR2 SNEGSKA (reference sequence). CDR3 coding DNA: TGCAGTGCCGAAGGATCCTTGGGTATGGCTTTCTTT. This gives the protein CSAEGSLGMAFF.